The 15 T cell receptor beta chains in this list originate from one sample, sequenced in a study of patients and donors after allogeneic stem cell transplantation. MiXCR, applied by TCRdb to the RT-PCR reads, yields one record per CDR3 protein. The sample contains roughly 230,000 distinct CDR3 sequences, 14% of which appear only once. Sequencing input: blood, either unsorted or a sorted T cell fraction (not recorded which). The receptors stem from a human donor who was either an allogeneic HSCT recipient or a stem cell or donor lymphocyte infusion donor (not recorded which). It is not recorded whose cells these are; they may come from a transplant donor.

This clonotype was counted only a few times. The chain recombines TRBV19 with TRBJ2-3; D is undetermined. Trimming cost V 0 bases and J 1 base, with 8 bases left between them. The germline V gene encodes CDR1 LNHDA and CDR2 SQIVND (reference sequence). This CDR3 has 15 amino acids. The DNA for the CDR3 is TGTGCCAGTAGTATAGAGGGCAAGCGCACAGATACGCAGTATTTT. This gives the protein CASSIEGKRTDTQYF. Looking up the rest from reference TRBV19 and TRBJ2-3 gives the full variable domain: DGGITQSPKYLFRKEGQNVTLSCEQNLNHDAMYWYRQDPGQGLRLIYYSQIVNDFQKGDIAEGYSVSREKKESFPLTVTSAQKNPTAFYLCASSIEGKRTDTQYFGPGTRLTVL.

J is TRBJ2-1 and V is TRBV24-1; 7 positions match TRBD2. CDR1 and CDR2 (germline): KGHDR, SFDVKD. V shed 2 bases, J shed 0 bases, and the junction held 3 bases outside the gene matches. The CDR3 runs 16 residues. CDR3: CATSDSLAASYNEQFF. DNA for the CDR3: TGTGCCACCAGTGATTCTCTAGCGGCCTCCTACAATGAGCAGTTCTTC.

This clonotype was counted a few times. The V gene is TRBV3-1, the J gene TRBJ2-2; unclear D gene. In germline, CDR1 is LGHDT, CDR2 YNNKEL (reference sequence). CDR3 length equals 15 residues. Trimming removed 2 bases from V and 6 bases from J, with 13 bases in between. CDR3 region: CASSQWGSFAGELFF. DNA of the CDR3: TGTGCCAGCAGCCAATGGGGAAGTTTCGCCGGGGAGCTGTTTTTT.

This clonotype was seen repeatedly, ten times or more. The chain couples TRBV29-1 to TRBJ1-1; a weak D match, TRBD1 (5 bases). V lost 5 bases, J lost 3 bases, and 13 bases lay in between. The V gene's germline CDR1 is SQVTM and CDR2 ANQGSEA. This CDR3 is 13 amino acids long. CDR3 nucleotide sequence: TGCAGCGTTTCTCGGGACGGTTACACTGAAGCTTTCTTT. Its protein product is CSVSRDGYTEAFF.

This clonotype was detected ten times or more. V gene TRBV19 combines with J gene TRBJ1-1; possibly TRBD1 for D (5 bases). The CDR3 extends over 13 amino acids. Germline values: CDR1 LNHDA, CDR2 SQIVND (reference sequence). The V and J ends lost 8 bases and 3 bases respectively, with 13 bases between them. CDR3: CASQDGAYTEAFF. The CDR3 DNA reads as TGTGCCAGTCAGGACGGGGCCTACACTGAAGCTTTCTTT.

The V call is TRBV12-3 or TRBV12-4, the J call TRBJ1-5, with D unclear. Trimming took 8 bases from V and 0 from J, leaving 2 bases between them. This CDR3 is built from 11 residues. CDR3 DNA sequence: TGTGCCAGCGATAGCAATCAGCCCCAGCATTTT. Its translation is CASDSNQPQHF.

The sample holds a few counts of this clonotype. The chain recombines TRBV24-1 with TRBJ2-2; a weak D match, TRBD2 (6 bases). CDR1 and CDR2 from the germline V gene are KGHDR and SFDVKD. This CDR3 contains 16 residues. The ends were cut back, 1 base at V and 1 base at J, with 9 bases in the middle. Here the CDR3 DNA reads TGTGCCACCAGTGATTTAAGGCGGGGGAACACCGGGGAGCTGTTTTTT. Amino acid sequence: CATSDLRRGNTGELFF.

The genes are TRBV19 and TRBJ1-6, with a possible D match to TRBD1 (6 bases). CDR1 and CDR2 (germline): LNHDA, SQIVND (reference sequence). The CDR3 has 13 amino acids. V lost 5 bases to trimming and J lost 5 bases, with 7 bases between them. CDR3 protein: CASSRQDNSPLHF. The CDR3 bases are TGTGCCAGTAGTCGACAGGATAATTCACCCCTCCACTTT.

This clonotype was picked up one time. The chain combines TRBV20-1 with TRBJ2-7, with a tentative D call TRBD2 (6 bases). The V end lost 0 bases, the J end lost 2 bases, and 11 bases lay between the germline ends. The CDR3 spans 14 residues. CDR1 and CDR2 from the germline V gene are DFQATT and SNEGSKA (reference sequence). CDR3 nucleotides: TGCAGTGCTAGAGATGGACGGAGGGCCTACGAGCAGTACTTC. This gives the protein CSARDGRRAYEQYF.

The table lists this clonotype with a few counts. The chain uses TRBV20-1 and TRBJ2-5; D may be TRBD2 (5 bases). This CDR3 region has 13 residues. The ends were cut back, 5 bases at V and 5 bases at J, with 15 bases in the middle. Per germline, CDR1 DFQATT and CDR2 SNEGSKA (reference sequence). This CDR3 is CSAPGQERETQYF. Written as DNA, the CDR3 is TGCAGTGCTCCCGGTCAGGAGCGGGAGACCCAGTACTTC.

This clonotype was counted a few times. The rearrangement uses TRBV6-5 and TRBJ2-3; the D is unclear. CDR1 and CDR2 (germline): MNHEY, SVGAGI. The CDR3 runs 17 residues. V gave up 4 bases and J gave up 3 bases, with 20 bases separating them. CDR3 region: CASSSRSSVLRTDTQYF. The DNA for the CDR3 is TGTGCCAGCAGTTCCCGGTCTAGTGTCCTTAGGACAGATACGCAGTATTTT.

The gene calls are TRBV5-6 and TRBJ2-7; D possibly corresponds to TRBD1 (5 bases). The ends were cut back, 6 bases at V and 2 bases at J, with 21 bases in the middle. CDR3 size: 16 residues. Germline-derived CDR1 and CDR2 are SGHDT and YYEEEE. The CDR3 coding sequence is TGTGCCAGCACATTTCAAATCGGGCTAGGGGCCTACGAGCAGTACTTC. Amino acids: CASTFQIGLGAYEQYF.

This clonotype has more than one count but fewer than ten. V and J are TRBV14 and TRBJ2-5, with D perhaps matching TRBD1 or TRBD2 (5 bases each). This CDR3 comprises 11 residues. The germline V gene encodes CDR1 SGHDN and CDR2 FVKESK. V was clipped by 4 bases and J by 8 bases, with 8 bases between them. CDR3: CASSLGRTQYF. The CDR3 DNA reads as TGTGCCAGCAGCCTGGGACGCACCCAGTACTTC.

The table lists this clonotype with a few counts. This chain joins TRBV6-1 and TRBJ2-7; 12 bases match TRBD2. Germline CDR1 and CDR2: MNHNS and SASEGT. J lost 2 bases, V lost 7 bases, and 3 bases had no gene match. CDR3 length: 14 residues. CDR3 coding DNA: TGTGCCAGCACTCGGACTAGCGGGACCTACGAGCAGTACTTC. Translated, it gives CASTRTSGTYEQYF.

The chain joins TRBV5-1 to TRBJ2-1, with a tentative D call TRBD2 (5 bases). Trimming stripped 0 bases from V and 6 bases from J, with 10 bases between. This CDR3 comprises 14 residues. From germline, CDR1 is SGHRS and CDR2 YFSETQ. This CDR3 reads CASSLVTTINEQFF. The CDR3 DNA sequence: TGCGCCAGCAGCTTGGTTACGACTATCAATGAGCAGTTCTTC.